This T cell receptor (beta chain) was sequenced during a study of OX40 agonist ivuxolimab in advanced cancers. V was clipped by 6 bases and J by 6 bases; unmatched bases: 7. Per germline, CDR1 MNHNS and CDR2 SASEGT. This CDR3 has 15 residues. Profiling relied on immunoSEQ multiplex PCR, and the TCRdb table lists in-frame clones only, not all of them. The profile covers roughly 100,000 clones, with around 87% appearing a single time and over 0.3% taken by the ten largest. Sampling times: baseline, cycle 4 day 1, cycle 7 day 1. This chain uses TRBV6-1 with TRBJ2-3, with 12 bases identical to TRBD2. The clonotype comes from an adult with an advanced solid tumor such as melanoma, head and neck, liver or kidney cancer. The sequences come from CD4+ or CD8+ T cells sorted from blood, collected in a trial of the OX40 agonist ivuxolimab. CDR3 coding DNA: TGTGCCAGCAGAGGGAGTACTAGCGGGGGGGATACGCAGTATTTT. Translated: CASRGSTSGGDTQYF.